What follows are 21 T cell receptor beta chains derived from one specimen sequenced in a study of CD8+CD57+ T cells in acquired aplastic anemia. The use of genomic DNA as template underpinned the TCR beta VDJ and CDR3 profiling. Using its own MiXCR run on the reads, TCRdb lists one record per CDR3 protein. The table includes about 81,000 distinct CDR3 sequences, under 50% detected once. Sequencing used sorted CD4+, CD8+, or CD8+CD57+ T cells (not recorded which) from PBMCs. The receptors shown here come from a human donor in good health, serving as a control.

V is TRBV24-1 and J is TRBJ2-1; 12 bases are shared with TRBD2. Germline assignment: CDR1 KGHDR and CDR2 SFDVKD. CDR3 length equals 13 residues. The J segment lost 15 bases and the V segment lost 4 bases, leaving 6 bases of the junction unmatched. CDR3 sequence: CATSEDLAGGPFF. DNA of the CDR3: TGTGCCACCAGTGAGGATCTAGCGGGAGGGCCGTTCTTC.

The chain combines TRBV15 with TRBJ1-3; possibly TRBD1 for D (5 bases). Per germline, CDR1 LNHNV and CDR2 YYDKDF (reference sequence). Trimming removed 0 bases from V and 1 base from J, with 7 bases in between. The length of the CDR3 is 15 residues. CDR3 coding DNA: TGTGCCACCAGCAGAGATGCAGGGTCTGGAAACACCATATATTTT. The encoded protein is CATSRDAGSGNTIYF.

This clonotype appeared many times. The V call is TRBV24-1, the J call TRBJ2-1, with TRBD2 matching over 7 bases. CDR3 length equals 17 residues. Germline CDR1 KGHDR, CDR2 SFDVKD. The V and J ends lost 6 bases and 5 bases, in that order; junction bases with no gene match: 15. CDR3 coding DNA: TGTGCCACCAGTCGGGGAGGGGCAGACCCTCGGGACAATGAGCAGTTCTTC. It specifies CATSRGGADPRDNEQFF.

This clonotype has ten or more counts. V usage is TRBV7-6 and J usage is TRBJ2-5; D gene unclear. Trimming pared 8 bases from V and 2 bases from J, leaving 3 bases between. Germline CDR1 is SGHVS and CDR2 is FNYEAQ. This CDR3 is built from 10 residues. This chain's CDR3 is CASLQETQYF. Here the CDR3 DNA reads TGTGCCAGCCTACAAGAGACCCAGTACTTC.

The gene calls are TRBV2 and TRBJ2-7; TRBD2 agrees at 10 bases. Losses at the gene ends were 4 bases for V and 5 bases for J; bases not matched to a gene: 14. The CDR3 extends over 17 amino acids. Per germline, CDR1 SNHLY and CDR2 FYNNEI. The CDR3 loop reads CASSGSAGLAGVNEQYF. DNA for the CDR3: TGTGCCAGCAGTGGAAGTGCGGGGCTAGCGGGAGTCAACGAGCAGTACTTC. Full variable domain (rest looked up from reference TRBV2 and TRBJ2-7): EPEVTQTPSHQVTQMGQEVILRCVPISNHLYFYWYRQILGQKVEFLVSFYNNEISEKSEIFDDQFSVERPDGSNFTLKIRSTKLEDSAMYFCASSGSAGLAGVNEQYFGPGTRLTVT.

The chain combines TRBV25-1 with TRBJ2-3; tentatively, D is TRBD2 (5 bases). The CDR3 is 17 residues long. The germline V gene encodes CDR1 MGHDK and CDR2 SYGVNS. Between the trimmed V and J ends, which lost 6 bases and 1 base, there was a span of 20 bases. The CDR3 is CASSQETRGGRTDTQYF. In nucleotides, the CDR3 is TGTGCCAGCAGCCAAGAGACCCGCGGAGGTCGCACAGATACGCAGTATTTT.

On this clonotype: This sequence may be a read error, since a much larger clone differs from it by one base. Lacking the conserved final phenylalanine or tryptophan, this CDR3 likely reflects a read error. The chain carries TRBV20-1 and TRBJ1-1, with D maybe TRBD1 (5 bases). The CDR3 is 11 residues long. Deletions cut 6 bases from V and 6 bases from J, with 11 bases between. CDR1 is DFQATT and CDR2 is SNEGSKA in the germline V gene (reference sequence). The CDR3 loop is CSARVISEAFS. In DNA form, the CDR3 reads TGCAGTGCCAGGGTGATCTCTGAAGCTTTCTCT.

V gene TRBV7-2 combines with J gene TRBJ1-1, with a tentative D call TRBD1 (6 bases). Germline V gene data show CDR1 as SGHTA and CDR2 as FQGNSA. The CDR3 totals 15 residues. The V end was cut by 7 bases, the J end by 3 bases, with 18 bases between. CDR3 DNA: TGTGCCAGCAACGTAGTAGGAGCAGGGGACACTGAAGCTTTCTTT. Translated: CASNVVGAGDTEAFF.

Ten or more counts support this clonotype. The chain links TRBV27 to TRBJ1-1; D remains ambiguous. Germline CDR1 MNHEY, CDR2 SMNVEV (reference sequence). This CDR3 is 11 amino acids long. V lost 6 bases to trimming and J lost 8 bases, with 10 bases between them. The CDR3 spells CASRGPWEAFF. The CDR3 region has the DNA TGTGCCAGCAGAGGGCCGTGGGAAGCTTTCTTT.

V usage is TRBV6-1 and J usage is TRBJ1-1; D perhaps matches TRBD1 (5 bases). Germline V gives CDR1 MNHNS, CDR2 SASEGT. The CDR3 sequence is 14 residues long. V was trimmed by 6 bases and J by 4 bases, leaving 15 bases between them. Here the CDR3 reads CASSGADSGTEAFF. The DNA of the CDR3 is TGTGCCAGCAGCGGGGCGGACTCGGGCACTGAAGCTTTCTTT.

This clonotype was seen many times. The rearrangement joins TRBV12-3 or TRBV12-4 to TRBJ1-1, with TRBD1 matching over 8 bases. CDR3 length equals 15 residues. V lost 5 bases to trimming and J lost 3 bases; unmatched junction nucleotides: 8. The CDR3 is CASSPGQGEYTEAFF. CDR3 nucleotide sequence: TGTGCCAGCAGTCCCGGACAGGGAGAATACACTGAAGCTTTCTTT.

The chain carries TRBV7-2 and TRBJ1-2; unclear D gene. Germline V gene sequence: CDR1 SGHTA, CDR2 FQGNSA. Trimming cost V 9 bases and J 10 bases, with 9 bases left between them. CDR3 size: 9 residues. CDR3 sequence (DNA): TGTGCCAGAAGCCCCCCCTACACCTTC. This encodes CARSPPYTF.

CDR3 DNA sequence: TGTGCCAGCAGTTCCGGGACGCGCTATGGCTACACCTTC. Translating it yields CASSSGTRYGYTF. The chain joins TRBV6-2 or TRBV6-3 to TRBJ1-2, with a tentative D call TRBD1 (5 bases). Germline-derived CDR1 and CDR2 are MNHEY and SVGEGT. V lost 4 bases to trimming and J lost 4 bases, with 10 bases between them. CDR3 length equals 13 residues.

This clonotype appeared many times. The chain has TRBV7-9 and TRBJ2-7; 8 positions agree with TRBD2. Germline loops: CDR1 SEHNR, CDR2 FQNEAQ (reference sequence). The V segment lost 4 bases and the J segment 3 bases; nucleotides outside the gene matches: 8. This CDR3 contains 15 residues. Here the CDR3 DNA reads TGTGCCAGCAGCTCAGGAGCGGGGGTAATCTACGAGCAGTACTTC. Translated: CASSSGAGVIYEQYF.

This clonotype was observed a handful of times. A much bigger clone sits one base away, suggesting this may be a read error. This chain connects TRBV11-1 to TRBJ2-1; 8 positions match TRBD2. Trimming at V came to 3 bases and at J to 8 bases, leaving 12 bases not matched to a gene. Germline CDR1 reads SGHAT; CDR2 reads FQDESV (reference sequence). The CDR3 contains 16 residues. CDR3 sequence reads: CASSFQRGGGSDEQFF. For the CDR3, the DNA is TGTGCCAGCAGCTTTCAAAGAGGCGGGGGGAGCGATGAGCAGTTCTTC.

V is TRBV3-1 and J is TRBJ1-4; the D is unclear. The V and J ends lost 0 bases and 8 bases respectively, with 16 bases between them. CDR3 length equals 16 residues. CDR1 is LGHDT, CDR2 YNNKEL, per germline (reference sequence). CDR3 nucleotides: TGTGCCAGCAGCCAAGATCTGGGAGGGCAGCACGAAAAACTGTTTTTT. It encodes CASSQDLGGQHEKLFF.

V gene TRBV6-1 combines with J gene TRBJ1-2; no reliable D call. Trimming took 6 bases from V and 1 from J, leaving 15 bases between them. Germline values: CDR1 MNHNS, CDR2 SASEGT. This CDR3 region has 15 residues. DNA of the CDR3: TGTGCCAGCAGCCACCAAGGAGTACTTAACTATGGCTACACCTTC. The encoded protein is CASSHQGVLNYGYTF.

This clonotype was recorded many times. The V gene is TRBV30, the J gene TRBJ2-7; TRBD1 might be the D (6 bases). In germline, CDR1 is GTSNPN, CDR2 SVGIG (reference sequence). Trimming took off 0 bases at V and 5 bases at J, with 14 bases between the two ends. The CDR3 is 14 amino acids. DNA for the CDR3: TGTGCCTGGAGTGTCGCAGGGGCGGTAAACGAGCAGTACTTC. Amino acid sequence: CAWSVAGAVNEQYF.

The gene calls are TRBV5-1 and TRBJ2-1, with 7 bases lining up with TRBD2. Germline assignment: CDR1 SGHRS and CDR2 YFSETQ. V lost 4 bases to trimming and J lost 5 bases; unmatched junction nucleotides: 6. This CDR3 region has 14 residues. The CDR3 region has the DNA TGCGCCAGCAGCGAATCCGGGACTAACAATGAGCAGTTCTTC. Protein: CASSESGTNNEQFF. Combining the CDR3 with reference TRBV5-1 and TRBJ2-1 gives the whole variable domain KAGVTQTPRYLIKTRGQQVTLSCSPISGHRSVSWYQQTPGQGLQFLFEYFSETQRNKGNFPGRFSGRQFSNSRSEMNVSTLELGDSALYLCASSESGTNNEQFFGPGTRLTVL.

The V gene is TRBV15, the J gene TRBJ2-1, with D perhaps TRBD1 or TRBD2 (5 bases each). There are 15 residues in the CDR3. The ends were cut back, 0 bases at V and 8 bases at J, with 14 bases in the middle. Germline V gene sequence: CDR1 LNHNV, CDR2 YYDKDF (reference sequence). Written as DNA, the CDR3 is TGTGCCACCAGCAGAGAGTGGGAGAGGGGCCATGAGCAGTTCTTC. Its translation is CATSREWERGHEQFF.

This chain uses TRBV25-1 with TRBJ2-7, with unresolved D. Germline V gene lookup returns CDR1 MGHDK and CDR2 SYGVNS. Trimming cost V 2 bases and J 2 bases, with 13 bases left between them. The CDR3 spans 15 residues. The CDR3 protein is CASSENDGFTYEQYF. The CDR3 DNA sequence: TGTGCCAGCAGTGAAAACGACGGATTTACCTACGAGCAGTACTTC.